The sequence of this TCR beta chain was determined in a study of blood T cell repertoires in COVID-19. A few counts support this clone. There are 11 residues in the CDR3. V was pared by 1 base and J by 7 bases, with 5 bases between. From germline, CDR1 is MGHRA and CDR2 YSYEKL. Sequencing used immunoSEQ multiplex PCR; TCRdb keeps in-frame clones, though not all of them. The table lists about 190,000 clones, about nine tenths of them singletons. The source of this sequence is a man aged 25-45 years with acute or convalescent COVID-19. The sample was peripheral blood. The chain employs TRBV4-1 and TRBJ2-7, with D hard to call. CDR3 coding DNA: TGCGCCAGCAGCCAAGCCACAGAGCAGTACTTC. Protein: CASSQATEQYF.